The clone carrying this T cell receptor (beta chain) was found a few times. The sample is drawn from a study of patients and donors after allogeneic stem cell transplantation. TCRdb itself ran the RT-PCR reads through MiXCR, one entry per CDR3 protein. The sample lists more than 850,000 distinct CDR3 sequences; around 17% were seen once. V trimming: 6 bases; J trimming: 0 bases; junction bases outside the gene matches: 7. Germline loops: CDR1 ENHRY, CDR2 SYGVKD. This CDR3 has 16 residues. The clonotype comes from a human donor who was either an allogeneic HSCT recipient or a stem cell or donor lymphocyte infusion donor (not recorded which). It is not recorded whose cells these are; they may come from a transplant donor. The rearrangement uses TRBV10-3 and TRBJ2-3; 9 bases align to TRBD1. Sequenced: blood, either unsorted or a sorted T cell fraction (not recorded which). Written as DNA, the CDR3 is TGTGCCATCAGGGGACAGGGAAGCCCTAGCACAGATACGCAGTATTTT. Its protein product is CAIRGQGSPSTDTQYF.